These T cell receptor beta chains were read from a single sample in a study of blood T cell repertoires in COVID-19. Clones were sequenced by immunoSEQ multiplex PCR, and TCRdb holds only the in-frame ones, with some missing. The sample carries about 160,000 clones, about 85% recorded once. The sample taken for sequencing was peripheral blood. The source of these receptors is a middle-aged man with acute or convalescent COVID-19. Each CDR3 is given with its conserved first and last residue. A D gene is named only where the DNA matches it firmly. The listing skips clone size in some rows; elsewhere it reads once, few, many or a size class.

clone_size j_call v_call d_call cdr3_nt cdr3_aa
. TRBJ2-7 TRBV1 . TGCACCAGCAGCCGCCCTATGGAGGAGCCCTACGAGCAGTACTTC CTSSRPMEEPYEQYF
once TRBJ1-2 TRBV14 . TGTGCCAGCAGCCCTATACTCCATCCCTATGGCTACACCTTC CASSPILHPYGYTF
. TRBJ2-7 TRBV19 . TGTGCCAGTAGTATAGATCGGGGTGCCCCCTACGAGCAGTACTTC CASSIDRGAPYEQYF
. TRBJ2-6 TRBV5-4 TRBD1 TGTGCCAGCAGCTCCGGACAGGGGGCGGGTGGGGCCAACGTCCTGACTTTC CASSSGQGAGGANVLTF
. TRBJ1-4 TRBV4-1 . TGCGCCAGCAGCCAGGGACCGGGGGCTAATGAAAAACTGTTTTTT CASSQGPGANEKLFF
few TRBJ2-2 TRBV24-1 . TGTGCCACCAGTGTGACCAGGGGATCCACCGGGGAGCTGTTTTTT CATSVTRGSTGELFF
. TRBJ2-1 TRBV4-2 . TGTGCCAGCAGCCCCAACCCTTCGGATGAGCAGTTCTTC CASSPNPSDEQFF
. TRBJ1-4 TRBV28 TRBD1 TGTGCCAGCAGTTTGGGACAGGGGGCTAGTGGTGAAAAACTGTTTTTT CASSLGQGASGEKLFF
. TRBJ1-4 TRBV4-1 . TGCGCCAGCAGCCAAGATCTCGTGGACGGGGTAAATGAAAAACTGTTTTTT CASSQDLVDGVNEKLFF
few TRBJ2-5 TRBV7-9 . TGTGCCAGCAGCACTCCCCCCGGAGCGGGAGAGACCCAGTACTTC CASSTPPGAGETQYF
. TRBJ2-4 TRBV18 . TGTGCCAGCTCACCTGAGCTAGCCAAAAACATTCAGTACTTC CASSPELAKNIQYF
. TRBJ2-1 TRBV28 TRBD2 TGTGCCAGCAGTTTATCGAGAGCGGGGGCCAAGGGGCAGTTCTTC CASSLSRAGAKGQFF
. TRBJ2-7 TRBV16 . TGTGCCAGCAGCCAATCCGCGAACTACGAGCAGTACTTC CASSQSANYEQYF
. TRBJ1-2 TRBV7-2 TRBD1 TGTGCCAGCAGCTTGGACAGGGGCTATGGCTACACCTTC CASSLDRGYGYTF
. TRBJ1-2 TRBV9 . TGTGCCAGCAGCGTAGACGACCGGGGGGGAGCCTATGGCTACACCTTC CASSVDDRGGAYGYTF
. TRBJ2-7 TRBV2 TRBD1 TGTGCCAGCGGAAGGACAGGCTCCTACGAGCAGTACTTC CASGRTGSYEQYF
few TRBJ1-3 TRBV9 TRBD1 TGTGCCAGCAGCCCTATTTCACAGGGGGCGAGAGGAAACACCATATATTTT CASSPISQGARGNTIYF
. TRBJ1-2 TRBV7-9 TRBD1 TGTGCCAGCAGCTCCTTCCGACAGGGGGGGGATGGCTACACCTTC CASSSFRQGGDGYTF
few TRBJ1-1 TRBV7-2 . TGTGCCAGCAGATCTGGGGGGTTCACTGAAGCTTTCTTT CASRSGGFTEAFF
. TRBJ1-1 TRBV7-2 TRBD1 TGTGCCAGCAGCTTAAATCCAGGGGGCGTCGGCACTGAAGCTTTCTTT CASSLNPGGVGTEAFF
. TRBJ1-1 TRBV18 . TGTGCCAGCTCACAGGGGCCCTTAATGAACACTGAAGCTTTCTTT CASSQGPLMNTEAFF
. TRBJ1-1 TRBV19 . TGTGCCAGTAGTAACCGGGGACTCCAGAACACTGAAGCTTTCTTT CASSNRGLQNTEAFF
once TRBJ2-3 TRBV27 . TGTGCCAGCAGTTTAAAATATAGCACAGATACGCAGTATTTT CASSLKYSTDTQYF
. TRBJ1-1 TRBV25-1 . TGTGCCAGCAGTCCAAGCCCAAGCACTGAAGCTTTCTTT CASSPSPSTEAFF
few TRBJ1-5 TRBV19 TRBD1 TGTGCCAGTAGTATTGCGGGGACAGGGATGAGGGGGATTCAGCCCCAGCATTTT CASSIAGTGMRGIQPQHF
. TRBJ2-7 TRBV27 TRBD2 TGTGCCAGCAGTTTAGGAAGCGGGGGTCACTACGAGCAGTACTTC CASSLGSGGHYEQYF